Below, 20 T cell receptor beta chains from the same sample are listed, as sequenced in a study of human T cells and chemical hapten exposure. TCRdb re-called the RACE reads with MiXCR, one entry per CDR3 protein. Here the sample spans about 30,000 distinct CDR3 sequences, 5.5% being singletons. Sample time point: healthy volunteer bleed at 6 weeks. Extraction yielded total RNA from whole blood (unfractionated). The specimen was whole blood. These receptors all stem from a human donor in good health. Some clones in this sample may be carry-over from other donors' samples.

The chain links TRBV15 to TRBJ1-1; D might be TRBD1 (5 bases). V lost 0 bases and J lost 1, with 6 bases in between. Per germline, CDR1 LNHNV and CDR2 YYDKDF (reference sequence). CDR3 length equals 14 residues. The CDR3, as DNA: TGTGCCACCAGCAGAGATCAGGGGAACACTGAAGCTTTCTTT. It is translated as CATSRDQGNTEAFF. Filled out from reference TRBV15 and TRBJ1-1, the complete variable domain reads DAMVIQNPRYQVTQFGKPVTLSCSQTLNHNVMYWYQQKSSQAPKLLFHYYDKDFNNEADTPDNFQSRRPNTSFCFLDIRSPGLGDTAMYLCATSRDQGNTEAFFGQGTRLTVV.

This clonotype was seen repeatedly, ten times or more. V is TRBV7-2 and J is TRBJ1-2; a weak D match, TRBD1 (6 bases). Deletions cut 5 bases from V and 2 bases from J, with 15 bases between. CDR3 size: 15 residues. Germline assignment: CDR1 SGHTA and CDR2 FQGNSA. CDR3 residues: CASSLSLDRNYGYTF. DNA for the CDR3: TGTGCCAGCAGCCTATCCCTGGACAGAAACTATGGCTACACCTTC.

Many counts were recorded for this clonotype. This sequence joins TRBV5-8 and TRBJ2-5, with D hard to call. The germline V gene encodes CDR1 SGHTS and CDR2 YDEGEE. The CDR3 length is 13 residues. Trimming shortened V by 2 bases and J by 1 base, and 6 bases separated the two germline ends. The DNA for the CDR3 is TGTGCCAGCAGCTTCGGGTCCCAAGAGACCCAGTACTTC. It codes for CASSFGSQETQYF.

At least ten counts were recorded for this clonotype. This chain connects TRBV9 to TRBJ1-1; D is possibly TRBD1 (5 bases). V lost 4 bases, J lost 6 bases, and 10 bases lay in between. This CDR3 spans 12 amino acids. Germline assignment: CDR1 SGDLS and CDR2 YYNGEE. CDR3 loop: CASSFTGAEAFF. In nucleotides, the CDR3 is TGTGCCAGCAGCTTTACGGGGGCTGAAGCTTTCTTT.

The gene calls are TRBV7-2 and TRBJ2-1; the match to TRBD1 covers 7 bases. CDR3 length: 13 residues. Germline V gene lookup returns CDR1 SGHTA and CDR2 FQGNSA. After removal of 3 bases from V and 15 bases from J, the junction contained 11 bases not matched to a gene. CDR3 in amino acids: CASSFSITGDRFF. In DNA form, the CDR3 reads TGTGCCAGCAGCTTTAGTATTACAGGGGATCGGTTCTTC.

The chain is built from TRBV10-1 and TRBJ1-2; D gene ambiguous. The germline V and J ends were trimmed by 2 bases and 2 bases, with 6 bases remaining between them. Per the germline V gene, CDR1 is WNHNN and CDR2 is SYGVQD (reference sequence). CDR3 length: 13 residues. The CDR3 loop is CASSETPNYGYTF. The CDR3 bases are TGCGCCAGCAGTGAGACCCCGAACTATGGCTACACCTTC.

This clonotype was picked up many times. The chain uses TRBV5-4 and TRBJ2-3; 7 bases are shared with TRBD1. V trimming: 5 bases; J trimming: 0 bases; junction bases outside the gene matches: 3. This CDR3 is 14 amino acids long. CDR1 and CDR2 from the germline V gene are SGHNT and YYREEE (reference sequence). The CDR3 region has the DNA TGTGCCAGCAGTGACAGGGATAGCACAGATACGCAGTATTTT. As protein: CASSDRDSTDTQYF.

This clonotype was found a few times. This chain joins TRBV20-1 and TRBJ1-1; D is unclear. V lost 4 bases, J lost 0 bases, and 15 bases lay in between. CDR1 is DFQATT, CDR2 SNEGSKA, per germline (reference sequence). This CDR3 is 15 amino acids long. The CDR3 reads CSATSLGGLNTEAFF. DNA of the CDR3: TGCAGTGCTACGTCTCTGGGCGGTTTGAACACTGAAGCTTTCTTT.

This clonotype has ten or more counts. The V call is TRBV11-2, the J call TRBJ1-3, with unresolved D. This CDR3 is built from 13 residues. The germline gives CDR1 SGHAT, CDR2 FQNNGV. The germline V and J ends were trimmed by 5 bases and 4 bases, with 9 bases remaining between them. CDR3 nucleotide sequence: TGTGCCAGCAGCATTGAGCCCGGAAACACCATATATTTT. Its translation: CASSIEPGNTIYF.

The gene calls are TRBV12-3 or TRBV12-4 and TRBJ2-7; D may be TRBD2 (5 bases). This CDR3 is 13 amino acids long. Trimming took 3 bases from V and 4 from J, leaving 10 bases between them. CDR3 in amino acids: CASSFFPGYEQYF. Here the CDR3 DNA reads TGTGCCAGCAGTTTTTTCCCGGGATACGAGCAGTACTTC.

In this sample, this clonotype turned up a few times. The rearrangement links TRBV20-1 to TRBJ1-1, with a tentative D call TRBD1 (5 bases). The CDR3 totals 14 residues. The germline V gene has CDR1 DFQATT and CDR2 SNEGSKA (reference sequence). V was cut by 6 bases and J by 4 bases, with 18 bases left in between. CDR3 nucleotides: TGCAGTGCAATACTACGACGGAGGGGCACTGAAGCTTTCTTT. It specifies CSAILRRRGTEAFF.

This clonotype was observed many times. The chain is built from TRBV6-5 and TRBJ1-1; no definite D call. The CDR3 is 14 residues long. Trimming cost V 8 bases and J 6 bases, with 19 bases left between them. Per the germline V gene, CDR1 is MNHEY and CDR2 is SVGAGI. CDR3 in DNA: TGTGCCAGCCGACACGATGGGGTCGGTGCTGAAGCTTTCTTT. This gives the protein CASRHDGVGAEAFF.

About this clonotype: A much larger clonotype is one base distant, so this may be a read error. The chain links TRBV20-1 to TRBJ2-2; D perhaps matches TRBD2 (6 bases). This CDR3 has 16 amino acids. The germline V gene encodes CDR1 DFQATT and CDR2 SNEGSKA (reference sequence). CDR3 residues: CSASAGAAGLTGGLFF. DNA of the CDR3: TGCAGTGCTAGCGCCGGGGCGGCAGGACTTACCGGGGGGCTGTTTTTT.

This clonotype was counted many times. The chain uses TRBV5-1 and TRBJ2-1; no definite D call. CDR3 length: 15 amino acids. Germline assignment: CDR1 SGHRS and CDR2 YFSETQ. Trimming removed 0 bases at V and 10 bases at J, with 17 bases between. The CDR3 loop is CASSLGASSSEEQFF. DNA of the CDR3: TGCGCCAGCAGCTTGGGTGCCAGTTCATCGGAGGAGCAGTTCTTC.

This clonotype was recorded many times. The gene calls are TRBV20-1 and TRBJ2-2; D uncertain. The germline V and J ends were trimmed by 3 bases and 5 bases, with 7 bases remaining between them. The CDR3 has 12 residues. Germline values: CDR1 DFQATT, CDR2 SNEGSKA (reference sequence). The CDR3 sequence: CSARGKTGELFF. CDR3 sequence (DNA): TGCAGTGCTAGGGGAAAGACCGGGGAGCTGTTTTTT.

This clonotype was seen at least ten times. V is TRBV3-1 and J is TRBJ2-5; TRBD2 might be the D (5 bases). The CDR3 is 11 residues long. Trimming removed 5 bases from V and 5 bases from J, with 6 bases in between. Looked up from germline, CDR1 is LGHDT and CDR2 is YNNKEL (reference sequence). The CDR3 loop reads CASSSGETQYF. The CDR3, as DNA: TGTGCCAGCAGCTCGGGGGAGACCCAGTACTTC.

This clonotype was seen a handful of times. The genes are TRBV30 and TRBJ2-5, with D unclear. V dropped 2 bases and J dropped 5 bases, with 15 bases sitting between them. The CDR3 is 14 residues long. In germline, CDR1 is GTSNPN, CDR2 SVGIG (reference sequence). CDR3 nucleotide sequence: TGTGCCTGGAGTAGAAAGGCGGTGGTTGAGACCCAGTACTTC. Protein product: CAWSRKAVVETQYF.

This clonotype was seen repeatedly, ten times or more. The V call is TRBV5-4, the J call TRBJ2-6; D uncertain. This CDR3 is 17 amino acids long. Germline CDR1 SGHNT, CDR2 YYREEE (reference sequence). The V end lost 1 base, the J end lost 4 bases, and 15 bases lay between the germline ends. CDR3 sequence (DNA): TGTGCCAGCAGCTTGCCCCATACGACAAGGGGGGCCAACGTCCTGACTTTC. This encodes CASSLPHTTRGANVLTF.

There are many counts of this clonotype. The chain carries TRBV20-1 and TRBJ2-5; weak D call: TRBD1 (6 bases). The ends were cut back, 5 bases at V and 9 bases at J, with 22 bases in the middle. The CDR3 is 14 amino acids. Germline CDR1 DFQATT, CDR2 SNEGSKA (reference sequence). The CDR3 DNA reads as TGCAGTGCTGGGGGCCTGCAGAGGCCGAGGCCCCAGTACTTC. Protein sequence: CSAGGLQRPRPQYF.

This clonotype turned up a few times. This chain connects TRBV2 to TRBJ2-1; D might be TRBD2 (6 bases). Trimming removed 5 bases from V and 2 bases from J, with 13 bases in between. The CDR3 extends over 15 amino acids. Germline-derived CDR1 and CDR2 are SNHLY and FYNNEI. DNA for the CDR3: TGTGCCAGCAGTCCGACTAGACTGACCTACAATGAGCAGTTCTTC. It specifies CASSPTRLTYNEQFF. Based on the CDR3 plus reference TRBV2 and TRBJ2-1, the full variable domain is EPEVTQTPSHQVTQMGQEVILRCVPISNHLYFYWYRQILGQKVEFLVSFYNNEISEKSEIFDDQFSVERPDGSNFTLKIRSTKLEDSAMYFCASSPTRLTYNEQFFGPGTRLTVL.